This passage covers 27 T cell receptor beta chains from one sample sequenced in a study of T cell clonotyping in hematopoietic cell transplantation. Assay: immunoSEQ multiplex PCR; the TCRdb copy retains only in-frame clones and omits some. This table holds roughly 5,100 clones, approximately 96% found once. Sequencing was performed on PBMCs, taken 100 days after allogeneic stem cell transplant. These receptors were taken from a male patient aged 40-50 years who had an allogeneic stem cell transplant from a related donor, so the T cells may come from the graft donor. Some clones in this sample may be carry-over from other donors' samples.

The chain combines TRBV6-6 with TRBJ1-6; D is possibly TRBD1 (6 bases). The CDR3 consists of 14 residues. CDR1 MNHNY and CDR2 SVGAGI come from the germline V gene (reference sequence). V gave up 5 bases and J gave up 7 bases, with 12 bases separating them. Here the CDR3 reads CASSQYRANSPLHF. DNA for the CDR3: TGTGCCAGCAGTCAATACAGGGCAAATTCACCCCTCCACTTT.

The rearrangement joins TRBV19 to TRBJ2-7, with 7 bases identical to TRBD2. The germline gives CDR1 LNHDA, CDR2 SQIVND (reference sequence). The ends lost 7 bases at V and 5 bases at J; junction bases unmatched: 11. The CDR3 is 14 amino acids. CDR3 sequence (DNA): TGTGCCAGTACCCCACGGGGGGAGGGACACGAGCAGTACTTC. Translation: CASTPRGEGHEQYF.

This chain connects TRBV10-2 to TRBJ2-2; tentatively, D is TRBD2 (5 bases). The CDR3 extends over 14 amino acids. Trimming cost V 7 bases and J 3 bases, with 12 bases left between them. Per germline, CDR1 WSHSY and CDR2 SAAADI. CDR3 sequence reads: CASTLLVYTGELFF. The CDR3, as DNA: TGCGCCAGCACTTTACTAGTATACACCGGGGAGCTGTTTTTT.

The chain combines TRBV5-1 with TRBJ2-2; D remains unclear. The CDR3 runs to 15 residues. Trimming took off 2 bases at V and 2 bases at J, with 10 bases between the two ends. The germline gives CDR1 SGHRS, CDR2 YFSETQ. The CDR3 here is CASSFDTANTGELFF. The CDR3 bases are TGCGCCAGCAGCTTTGACACTGCAAACACCGGGGAGCTGTTTTTT.

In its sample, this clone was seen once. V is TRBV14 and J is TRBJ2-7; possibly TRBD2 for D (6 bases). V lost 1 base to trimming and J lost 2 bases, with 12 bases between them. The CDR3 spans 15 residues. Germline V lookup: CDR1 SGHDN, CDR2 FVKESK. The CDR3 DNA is TGTGCCAGCAGCCAAGTTACCGGGGGAACCTACGAGCAGTACTTC. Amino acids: CASSQVTGGTYEQYF.

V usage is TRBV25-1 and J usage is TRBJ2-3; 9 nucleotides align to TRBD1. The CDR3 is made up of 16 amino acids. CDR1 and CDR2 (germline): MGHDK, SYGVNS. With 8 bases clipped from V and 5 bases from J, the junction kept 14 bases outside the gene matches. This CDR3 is CASSNHGTGYRDTQYF. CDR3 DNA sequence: TGTGCCAGCTCAAATCACGGGACAGGGTATAGAGATACGCAGTATTTT.

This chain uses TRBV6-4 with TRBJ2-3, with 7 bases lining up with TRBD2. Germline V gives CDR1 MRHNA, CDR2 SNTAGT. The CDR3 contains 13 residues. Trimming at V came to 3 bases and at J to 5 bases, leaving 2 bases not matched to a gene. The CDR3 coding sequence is TGTGCCAGCAGTGAAGGCGGGGGAGATACGCAGTATTTT. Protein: CASSEGGGDTQYF.

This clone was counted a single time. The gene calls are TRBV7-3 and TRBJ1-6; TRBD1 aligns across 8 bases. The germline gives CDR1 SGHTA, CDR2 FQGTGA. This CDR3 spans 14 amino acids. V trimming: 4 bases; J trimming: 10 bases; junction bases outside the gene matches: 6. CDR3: CASSSQGAGSPLHF. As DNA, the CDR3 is TGTGCCAGCAGCTCTCAGGGGGCTGGGTCACCCCTCCACTTT.

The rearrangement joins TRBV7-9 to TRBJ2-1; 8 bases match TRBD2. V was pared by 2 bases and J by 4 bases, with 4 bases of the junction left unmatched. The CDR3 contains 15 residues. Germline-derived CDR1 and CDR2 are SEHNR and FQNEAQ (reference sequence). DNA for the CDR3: TGTGCCAGCAGCTTAAGACTAGCGAGGTACAATGAGCAGTTCTTC. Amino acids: CASSLRLARYNEQFF.

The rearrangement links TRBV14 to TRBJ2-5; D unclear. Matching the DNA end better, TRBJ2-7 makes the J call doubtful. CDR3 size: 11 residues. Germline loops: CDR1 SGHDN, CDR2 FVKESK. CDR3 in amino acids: CASSQYYEQYF. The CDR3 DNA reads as TGTGCCAGCAGCCAATACTACGAGCAGTACTTC.

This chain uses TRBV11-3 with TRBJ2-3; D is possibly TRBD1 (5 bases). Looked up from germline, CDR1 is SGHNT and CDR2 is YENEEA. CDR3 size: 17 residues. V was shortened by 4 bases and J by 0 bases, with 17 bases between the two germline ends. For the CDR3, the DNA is TGTGCCAGCAGCTCCCGCCAGGGTAGTTCTAGCACAGATACGCAGTATTTT. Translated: CASSSRQGSSSTDTQYF.

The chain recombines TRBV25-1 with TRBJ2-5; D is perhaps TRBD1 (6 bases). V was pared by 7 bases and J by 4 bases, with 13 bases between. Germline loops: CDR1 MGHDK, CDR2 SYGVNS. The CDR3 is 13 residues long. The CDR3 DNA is TGTGCCAGCAATGACAGGACAAGAGAGACCCAGTACTTC. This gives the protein CASNDRTRETQYF.

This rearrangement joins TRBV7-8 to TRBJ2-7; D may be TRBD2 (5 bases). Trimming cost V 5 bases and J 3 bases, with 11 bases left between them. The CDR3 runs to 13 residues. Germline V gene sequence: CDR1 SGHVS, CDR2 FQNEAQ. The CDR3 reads CASSPGLVYEQYF. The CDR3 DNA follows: TGTGCCAGCAGCCCAGGACTGGTCTACGAGCAGTACTTC.

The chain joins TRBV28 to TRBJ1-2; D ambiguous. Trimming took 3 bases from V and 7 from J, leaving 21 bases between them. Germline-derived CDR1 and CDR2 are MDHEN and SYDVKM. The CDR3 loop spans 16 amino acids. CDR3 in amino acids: CASSFRETHLSGGYTF. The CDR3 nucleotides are TGTGCCAGCAGTTTTCGGGAGACTCACCTATCTGGTGGCTACACCTTC.

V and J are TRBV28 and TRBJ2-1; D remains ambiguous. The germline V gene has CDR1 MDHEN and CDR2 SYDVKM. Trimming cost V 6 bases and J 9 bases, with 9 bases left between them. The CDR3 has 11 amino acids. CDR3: CASRLRTEQFF. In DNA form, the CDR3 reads TGTGCCAGCAGGCTGAGAACTGAGCAGTTCTTC.

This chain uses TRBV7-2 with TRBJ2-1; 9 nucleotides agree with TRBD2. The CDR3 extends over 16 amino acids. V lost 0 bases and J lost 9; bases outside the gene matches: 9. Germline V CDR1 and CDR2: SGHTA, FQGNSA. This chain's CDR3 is CASSLAWAGGPVEQFF. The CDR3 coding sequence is TGTGCCAGCAGCTTAGCGTGGGCGGGAGGGCCTGTTGAGCAGTTCTTC. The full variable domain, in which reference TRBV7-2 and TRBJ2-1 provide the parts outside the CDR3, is GAGVSQSPSNKVTEKGKDVELRCDPISGHTALYWYRQSLGQGLEFLIYFQGNSAPDKSGLPSDRFSAERTGGSVSTLTIQRTQQEDSAVYLCASSLAWAGGPVEQFFGPGTRLTVL.

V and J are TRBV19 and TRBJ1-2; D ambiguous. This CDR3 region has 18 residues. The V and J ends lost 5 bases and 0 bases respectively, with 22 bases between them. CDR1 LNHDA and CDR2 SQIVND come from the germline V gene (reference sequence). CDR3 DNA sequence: TGTGCCAGTAGTGGGCGGATTTTGGGCGGCAGAGCTAACTATGGCTACACCTTC. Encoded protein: CASSGRILGGRANYGYTF.

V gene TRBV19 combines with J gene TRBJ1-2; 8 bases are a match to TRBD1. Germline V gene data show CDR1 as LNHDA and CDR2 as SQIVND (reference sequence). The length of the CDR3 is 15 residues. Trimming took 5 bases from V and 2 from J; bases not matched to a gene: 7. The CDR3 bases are TGTGCCAGTAGTGAAAGGACAGGGCAAAACTATGGCTACACCTTC. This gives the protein CASSERTGQNYGYTF.

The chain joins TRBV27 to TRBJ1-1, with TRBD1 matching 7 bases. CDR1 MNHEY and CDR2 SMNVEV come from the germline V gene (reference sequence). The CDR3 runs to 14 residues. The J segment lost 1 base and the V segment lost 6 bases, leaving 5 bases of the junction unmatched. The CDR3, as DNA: TGTGCCAGCAGGTTGGACAGGAGGAACACTGAAGCTTTCTTT. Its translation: CASRLDRRNTEAFF.

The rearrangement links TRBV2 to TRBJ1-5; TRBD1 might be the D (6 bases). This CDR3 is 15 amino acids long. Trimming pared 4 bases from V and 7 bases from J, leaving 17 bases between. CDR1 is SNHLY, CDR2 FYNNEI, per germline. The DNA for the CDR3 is TGTGCCAGCAGTGCAACGGACAACACAGGGCAGCCCCAGCATTTT. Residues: CASSATDNTGQPQHF.

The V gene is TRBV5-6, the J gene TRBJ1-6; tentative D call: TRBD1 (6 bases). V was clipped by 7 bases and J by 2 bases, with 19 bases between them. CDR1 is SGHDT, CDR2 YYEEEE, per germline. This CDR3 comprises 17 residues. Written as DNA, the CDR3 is TGTGCCAGCTCCCTGTTGGGGGGCGCAGCCTATAATTCACCCCTCCACTTT. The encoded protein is CASSLLGGAAYNSPLHF.

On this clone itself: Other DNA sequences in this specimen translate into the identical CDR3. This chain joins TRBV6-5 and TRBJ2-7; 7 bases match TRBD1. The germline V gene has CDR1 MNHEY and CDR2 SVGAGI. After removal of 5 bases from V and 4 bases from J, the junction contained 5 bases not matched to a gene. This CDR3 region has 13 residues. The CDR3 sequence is CASSDRQGYEQYF. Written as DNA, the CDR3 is TGTGCCAGCAGTGACAGACAGGGTTACGAGCAGTACTTC.

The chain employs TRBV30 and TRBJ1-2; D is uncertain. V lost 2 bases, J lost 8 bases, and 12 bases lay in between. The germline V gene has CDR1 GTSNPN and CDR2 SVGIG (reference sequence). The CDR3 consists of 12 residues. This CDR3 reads CAWSLARVGYTF. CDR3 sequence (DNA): TGTGCCTGGAGTCTAGCTCGTGTCGGCTACACCTTC.

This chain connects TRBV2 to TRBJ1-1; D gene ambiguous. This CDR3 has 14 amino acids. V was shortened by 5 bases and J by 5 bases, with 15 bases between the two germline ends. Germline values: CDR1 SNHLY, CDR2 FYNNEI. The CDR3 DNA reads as TGTGCCAGCAGTCAGTTTAGCGTCGAGACTGAAGCTTTCTTT. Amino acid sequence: CASSQFSVETEAFF.

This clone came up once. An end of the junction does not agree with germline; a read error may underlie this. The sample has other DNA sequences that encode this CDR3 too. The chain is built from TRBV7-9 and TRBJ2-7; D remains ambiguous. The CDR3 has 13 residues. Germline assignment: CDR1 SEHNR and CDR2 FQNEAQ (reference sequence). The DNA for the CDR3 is TGCGCCAGCAGCACCCCTACAGACTACGAGCAGTACTTC. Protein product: CASSTPTDYEQYF.

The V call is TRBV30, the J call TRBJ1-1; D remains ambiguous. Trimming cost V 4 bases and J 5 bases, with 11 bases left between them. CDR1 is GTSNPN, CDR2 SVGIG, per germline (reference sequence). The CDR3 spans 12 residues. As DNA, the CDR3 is TGTGCCTGGAAATTCCGGGGTACTGAAGCTTTCTTT. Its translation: CAWKFRGTEAFF.

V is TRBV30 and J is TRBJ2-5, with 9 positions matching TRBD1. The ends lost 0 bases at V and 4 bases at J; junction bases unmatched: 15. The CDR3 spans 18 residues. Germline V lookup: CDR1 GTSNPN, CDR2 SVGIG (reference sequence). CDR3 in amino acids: CAWSVRISGQGLGETQYF. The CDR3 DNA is TGTGCCTGGAGTGTACGGATTTCTGGACAGGGGTTAGGAGAGACCCAGTACTTC. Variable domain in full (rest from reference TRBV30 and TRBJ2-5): SQTIHQWPATLVQPVGSPLSLECTVEGTSNPNLYWYRQAAGRGLQLLFYSVGIGQISSEVPQNLSASRPQDRQFILSSKKLLLSDSGFYLCAWSVRISGQGLGETQYFGPGTRLLVL.